This T cell receptor beta chain was retrieved from a study of blood T cells in healthy people across ages (dated by TCRdb to the mid-2010s). For the wider study: In model experiments, template switching captured about one uniquely barcoded TCR beta cDNA molecule for every two T cells. The study measured age-related changes in TCR beta repertoire diversity using deep sequencing normalized with unique cDNA molecular identifiers. Donors were grouped into four age groups: young (average 16 years), middle-aged (roughly 37), aged (over 55) and long-lived (about 89). To avoid experimental bias, donors of different ages were randomly spread across the sequencing lanes. Two additional independent replicas of 1 million unique cDNA reads from the same blood draw were analyzed for two donors (one aged 18 to 30 and one aged 80 or older).

At the junction V is shortened by 0 bases and J by 6 bases; bases outside the gene matches: 7. CDR1 MNHEY and CDR2 SVGEGT are derived from the germline V gene. Counted from cysteine to phenylalanine, this CDR3 has 16 amino acids. The DNA shown is the 48-base CDR3, in frame from base 1. The receptor library was made with 5' RACE. Sequencing took place on an Illumina HiSeq 2500. The second PCR ran for about 6 to 11 cycles and used a J-beta primer mix along with a sample-barcoded 5' primer. Each TCR beta cDNA molecule received a unique molecular identifier from a template-switch 5' adaptor carrying 12 random nucleotides. Each sample yielded at least 2.5 million CDR3-containing paired-end reads. First-strand cDNA was synthesized from all RNA with the Mint cDNA synthesis kit, primed by a TRBC-specific oligonucleotide. After uracil-DNA glycosylase treatment, a first 18-cycle PCR used universal primers M1SS and BC2_uni_R on all cDNA. Under the source paper's analysis protocol: Each sample was normalized by randomly selecting 1 million high-quality reads, each carrying a distinct molecular identifier. Instead of being binned into consensus sequences, reads with shared molecular identifiers were discarded. MiTCR, with a Q25 quality threshold and the strictest error-elimination algorithm, was used for CDR3 identification, clonotype clustering and error correction. A nonparametric unseen species model with Euler transformation was used to estimate a lower bound on total TCR beta diversity. The public reads were reanalyzed by TCRdb: fastp trimming at Q25, MiXCR alignment, in-frame beta chains only. Rows with a matching CDR3 protein are joined into one entry that keeps the most common DNA and genes. The V and J calls follow TCRdb's processing rather than the paper's. This sample is represented by some 1.7 million distinct CDR3 sequences; approximately 30% of them were singletons. Clones ranked in the top ten supply around 7.7% of the sample.

The investigation overall reported the following: The CMV infection status of donors was not known, potentially confounding age-related changes in expanded clonotypes. Estimates of total diversity based on one million sequenced T cells were considered lower bounds and underestimates. Compared with the aged group, more naive CD4+ T cells, fewer expanded clones and increased TCR diversity were shown by the long-lived group, suggesting age selection. Conclusive comparison of naive and antigen-experienced compartments was prevented by the profiling of bulk unsorted PBMCs. Observed TCR beta diversity correlated strongly with the percentage of naive T cells measured by flow cytometry. Observed TCR beta diversity per million T cells fell roughly linearly with age, and a significant reduction was already apparent by age about 36.

In the case of this clonotype: Its specific antigen is unknown. Base quality data are lacking; no much larger clone is found one base away.

Donors were 35 to 40 systemically healthy Caucasian individuals from Russia aged about 6 to 100 years. Around 10 milliliters of peripheral blood were collected from each donor into EDTA-treated Vacutainer tubes. Ficoll-Paque density-gradient centrifugation was used to isolate PBMCs, with at least 6.5 million per sample. Total RNA, at least 6 micrograms per sample, was extracted from PBMCs with Trizol reagent. For every donor, flow cytometry on a PBMC aliquot measured the percentage of naive CD45RAhigh/CD27high T cells. The chain is assembled from TRBV6-2 or TRBV6-3 and TRBJ2-7, and TRBD2 matches 11 of the central bases. Sequenced input: blood. The TCR originated in a woman in her twenties or thirties in good health. The DNA sequence reads TGTGCCAGCAGTTACTCCCCGGGACTAGCGGCCTCCGAGCAGTACTTC. This codes for CASSYSPGLAASEQYF.